These 12 T cell receptor beta chains were all obtained from the same sample, sequenced in a study of Graves' ophthalmopathy and Graves' hyperthyroidism. RNA transcripts were the template, and TCR beta CDR3 regions were amplified from them. First-round RT-PCR used HTBI primers; second-round multiplex PCR followed. TCRdb re-derived calls from the multiplex PCR reads in MiXCR, one entry per CDR3 protein. The data show about 220,000 distinct CDR3 sequences, with roughly a fifth seen just once and around 40% held by the top ten. The sample consisted of peripheral blood. These receptors were taken from a woman in her 50s with Graves' ophthalmopathy.

Many counts were recorded for this clonotype. The chain joins TRBV5-5 to TRBJ1-1, with D tentatively TRBD1 (5 bases). CDR3 length: 15 amino acids. V gave up 0 bases and J gave up 3 bases, with 12 bases separating them. Germline V gives CDR1 SGHKS, CDR2 YYEKEE (reference sequence). The CDR3: CASSLVGRGYTEAFF. The DNA for the CDR3 is TGTGCCAGCAGCTTGGTAGGGAGGGGTTACACTGAAGCTTTCTTT.

This clonotype was picked up many times. CDR3 region: CASSTGQGGRPQHF. CDR3 in DNA: TGTGCCAGCAGCACGGGACAGGGGGGACGGCCCCAGCATTTT. The chain couples TRBV7-2 to TRBJ1-5; 11 bases map to TRBD1. The CDR3 loop spans 14 amino acids. The germline gives CDR1 SGHTA, CDR2 FQGNSA. Trimming took 5 bases from V and 9 from J; bases not matched to a gene: 6.

This clonotype was observed a handful of times. V usage is TRBV27 and J usage is TRBJ1-2, with 12 positions matching TRBD1. This CDR3 spans 17 amino acids. The J segment lost 6 bases and the V segment lost 0 bases, leaving 8 bases of the junction unmatched. CDR1 and CDR2 from the germline V gene are MNHEY and SMNVEV (reference sequence). In DNA form, the CDR3 reads TGTGCCAGCAGTTTATCGCCCGGGACAGGGGGCAAGGATGGCTACACCTTC. Translation gives CASSLSPGTGGKDGYTF.

This clonotype has at least ten counts. The V and J genes are TRBV7-2 and TRBJ1-5; perhaps TRBD1 as D (5 bases). Germline CDR1 SGHTA, CDR2 FQGNSA. Trimming pared 3 bases from V and 6 bases from J, leaving 9 bases between. The length of the CDR3 is 13 residues. In DNA, the CDR3 is TGTGCCAGCAGCTTCCCAGGGACTCAGCCCCAGCATTTT. Protein sequence: CASSFPGTQPQHF.

Many counts were recorded for this clonotype. This rearrangement joins TRBV10-3 to TRBJ1-3; no reliable D call. Germline CDR1 ENHRY, CDR2 SYGVKD. Deletions cut 11 bases from V and 1 base from J, with 6 bases between. The CDR3 totals 11 residues. CDR3 DNA: TGTGCCGCTGGGTCTGGAAACACCATATATTTT. Protein: CAAGSGNTIYF.

A word on this clonotype: A much more abundant neighbour one base away suggests this may be a read error. This chain connects TRBV6-1 to TRBJ1-1; 11 nucleotides align to TRBD1. The CDR3 has 14 residues. Germline-derived CDR1 and CDR2 are MNHNS and SASEGT. The CDR3 reads CASSRGQGETGAFF. The CDR3 DNA reads as TGTGCCAGCAGTAGGGGACAGGGGGAGACTGGAGCTTTCTTT.

In its sample, this clonotype was seen many times. The CDR3 loop is CASSLVLAGVEQYF. The DNA for the CDR3 is TGTGCCAGCAGTTTAGTTCTAGCGGGAGTCGAGCAGTACTTC. The chain couples TRBV12-3 or TRBV12-4 to TRBJ2-7; 10 bases are shared with TRBD2. The CDR3 totals 14 residues. V was clipped by 1 base and J by 6 bases; unmatched bases: 3.

This clonotype showed up many times. The CDR3 is CASSLEGRPYEQYF. CDR3 nucleotide sequence: TGTGCCAGCAGCTTAGAAGGGAGGCCCTACGAGCAGTACTTC. The rearrangement uses TRBV7-2 and TRBJ2-7; weak D call: TRBD2 (6 bases). The V and J ends lost 1 base and 2 bases respectively, with 9 bases between them. The germline V gene encodes CDR1 SGHTA and CDR2 FQGNSA. The CDR3 covers 14 residues.

The chain combines TRBV18 with TRBJ1-5, with a possible D match to TRBD1 (6 bases). This CDR3 is 13 amino acids long. Germline CDR1 and CDR2: KGHSH and LQKENI. Trimming stripped 2 bases from V and 6 bases from J, with 8 bases between. The CDR3 spells CASSPGQFQPQHF. The CDR3 DNA sequence: TGTGCCAGCTCACCAGGACAGTTTCAGCCCCAGCATTTT.

The chain recombines TRBV28 with TRBJ1-1, with a tentative D call TRBD1 (6 bases). The CDR3 consists of 15 residues. Trimming removed 4 bases from V and 4 bases from J, with 16 bases in between. CDR1 and CDR2 (germline): MDHEN, SYDVKM. The CDR3 DNA follows: TGTGCCAGCAGTTCACTCCTCACAGGGTTCACTGAAGCTTTCTTT. Encoded protein: CASSSLLTGFTEAFF.

The V call is TRBV6-1, the J call TRBJ1-5; 10 bases fit TRBD1. This CDR3 has 15 amino acids. V shed 5 bases, J shed 5 bases, and the junction held 6 bases outside the gene matches. Germline values: CDR1 MNHNS, CDR2 SASEGT. The CDR3 DNA follows: TGTGCCAGCAGTCTGGGACAGGGGACTTATCAGCCCCAGCATTTT. This sequence encodes CASSLGQGTYQPQHF.

Ten or more counts support this clonotype. The chain has TRBV6-2 or TRBV6-3 and TRBJ1-2; a weak D match, TRBD1 (5 bases). The V gene lost 9 bases and the J gene lost 2 bases, with 13 bases spanning the gap. The CDR3 runs 13 residues. CDR1 and CDR2 (germline): MNHEY, SVGEGT. In nucleotides, the CDR3 is TGTGCCAGTCGGGACGGAGAAAACTATGGCTACACCTTC. Translation: CASRDGENYGYTF.